The clone carrying this T cell receptor beta chain was seen only once. The antigen is undetermined. Sequencing used immunoSEQ multiplex PCR; TCRdb keeps in-frame clones, though not all of them. Of approximately 23,000 clones detected, approximately 73% appear once; the ten largest clones hold roughly 2.5%. CDR3 length equals 15 residues. Germline lookup yields CDR1 SGHNT and CDR2 YYREEE (reference sequence). V gave up 4 bases and J gave up 5 bases; unmatched junction bases: 12. The sample belongs to a study of chemoradiotherapy in HPV16-positive cancers. Overall study results and limits: Functional assays defining HPV-specific T cells used only a couple of HPV16-positive patients.

The sequence was collected from a human donor with HPV-associated anogenital cancer. The rearrangement joins TRBV5-4 to TRBJ2-7; the match to TRBD1 covers 7 bases. The sample was taken from a patient who underwent chemoradiotherapy. The CDR3 nucleotides read TGTGCCAGCAGCACCAGGGGACAGCATCTACACGAGCAGTACTTC. This gives the protein CASSTRGQHLHEQYF.